These T cell receptor beta chains were read from a single sample in a study of T cell responses to AZD1222 COVID-19 vaccine. TCRdb's table, derived via immunoSEQ multiplex PCR, lists solely in-frame clones and lacks some. Among about 160,000 clones listed, 88% were seen once. The input for sequencing was peripheral blood, taken on day 0 of AZD1222 vaccination. Every receptor here comes from an adult in good health. The CDR3 runs from the conserved cysteine through the conserved F or W. Fields, in order: J gene, V gene, D gene, clone size, CDR3 DNA, CDR3 protein. A D gene is named only where the DNA matches it firmly. Size values are once, few and many counts, or a class for expanded clones, and some rows have none.

J gene: TRBJ1-4; V gene: TRBV7-9; D gene: .; clone size: .; CDR3 DNA: TGTGCCAGCAGCTTAGGGGGCGGGAATGAAAAACTGTTTTTT; CDR3 protein: CASSLGGGNEKLFF
J gene: TRBJ1-1; V gene: TRBV7-6; D gene: .; clone size: .; CDR3 DNA: TGTGCCAGCAGCTCTCTCTGGAGGGGGACAAACACTGAAGCTTTCTTT; CDR3 protein: CASSSLWRGTNTEAFF
J gene: TRBJ1-5; V gene: TRBV30; D gene: .; clone size: few; CDR3 DNA: TGTGCCTGGAGTGTACAGGACGCCTGGGGGCCCCAGCATTTT; CDR3 protein: CAWSVQDAWGPQHF
J gene: TRBJ2-3; V gene: TRBV11-2; D gene: .; clone size: .; CDR3 DNA: TGTGCCAGCTCCATGGATACGCAGTATTTT; CDR3 protein: CASSMDTQYF
J gene: TRBJ2-1; V gene: TRBV5-6; D gene: .; clone size: .; CDR3 DNA: TGTGCCAGCAGCACCTTCAATGAGCAGTTCTTC; CDR3 protein: CASSTFNEQFF
J gene: TRBJ1-1; V gene: TRBV27; D gene: .; clone size: .; CDR3 DNA: TGTGCCAGCAGTCCCAAAGGAGAACGGAACACTGAAGCTTTCTTT; CDR3 protein: CASSPKGERNTEAFF
J gene: TRBJ2-1; V gene: TRBV9; D gene: TRBD2; clone size: .; CDR3 DNA: TGTGCCAGCACCACCGGGGGTCTAGCGGGGGGTTCACCATACAATGAGCAGTTCTTC; CDR3 protein: CASTTGGLAGGSPYNEQFF
J gene: TRBJ1-2; V gene: TRBV4-1; D gene: .; clone size: .; CDR3 DNA: TGCGCCAGCAGCCAAGATTCGACCCGGGCTAACTATGGCTACACCTTC; CDR3 protein: CASSQDSTRANYGYTF
J gene: TRBJ1-2; V gene: TRBV28; D gene: .; clone size: .; CDR3 DNA: TGTGCCAGCAGTTTCATCTATGGCTACACCTTC; CDR3 protein: CASSFIYGYTF
J gene: TRBJ2-1; V gene: TRBV25-1; D gene: TRBD1; clone size: .; CDR3 DNA: TGTGCCCGGGACAGCGTCTACAATGAGCAGTTCTTC; CDR3 protein: CARDSVYNEQFF
J gene: TRBJ2-6; V gene: TRBV5-1; D gene: .; clone size: once; CDR3 DNA: TGCGCCAGCAGCTTTAGTAGGTCCCTCCCACCCTCTGGGGCCAACGTCCTGACTTTC; CDR3 protein: CASSFSRSLPPSGANVLTF
J gene: TRBJ2-1; V gene: TRBV5-4; D gene: TRBD1; clone size: .; CDR3 DNA: TGTGCCAGCAGCTTGGAGCCGGGGACAGAGGAAAATGAGCAGTTCTTC; CDR3 protein: CASSLEPGTEENEQFF
J gene: TRBJ2-1; V gene: TRBV7-2; D gene: TRBD1; clone size: few; CDR3 DNA: TGTGCCAGCAGCTGGTCCGGGACAGGGCCGTACAATGAGCAGTTCTTC; CDR3 protein: CASSWSGTGPYNEQFF
J gene: TRBJ1-3; V gene: TRBV28; D gene: .; clone size: .; CDR3 DNA: TGTGCCAGCAGCCCCCTCAACGGAAACACCATATATTTT; CDR3 protein: CASSPLNGNTIYF
J gene: TRBJ1-1; V gene: TRBV18; D gene: TRBD1; clone size: .; CDR3 DNA: TGTGCCAGCTCACCAATCCAGGGGGCTGAAACTGAAGCTTTCTTT; CDR3 protein: CASSPIQGAETEAFF
J gene: TRBJ2-5; V gene: TRBV13; D gene: .; clone size: .; CDR3 DNA: TGTGCCAGCAGCTTACGCGGGCAGGGACAAGAGACCCAGTACTTC; CDR3 protein: CASSLRGQGQETQYF
J gene: TRBJ2-3; V gene: TRBV11-2; D gene: TRBD1; clone size: .; CDR3 DNA: TGTGCCAGCAGCTTCCCCTCGGGACAGTTCGGCACAGATACGCAGTATTTT; CDR3 protein: CASSFPSGQFGTDTQYF
J gene: TRBJ1-2; V gene: TRBV7-2; D gene: .; clone size: .; CDR3 DNA: TGTGCCAGCAGCTTATACCAGGGAGCTAACTATGGCTACACCTTC; CDR3 protein: CASSLYQGANYGYTF
J gene: TRBJ1-2; V gene: TRBV9; D gene: TRBD1; clone size: once; CDR3 DNA: TGTGCCAGCAGCGTAGGGACAGGGGGTGCTTATGGCTACACCTTC; CDR3 protein: CASSVGTGGAYGYTF
J gene: TRBJ2-2; V gene: TRBV7-2; D gene: .; clone size: .; CDR3 DNA: TGTGCCAGCAGCCCCGCCCCGAGCAGGGGCACCGGGGAGCTGTTTTTT; CDR3 protein: CASSPAPSRGTGELFF
J gene: TRBJ1-4; V gene: TRBV3-1/TRBV3-2; D gene: TRBD1; clone size: .; CDR3 DNA: TGTGCCAGCAGCCTTCAGGGGGAAGAAAAACTGTTTTTT; CDR3 protein: CASSLQGEEKLFF
J gene: TRBJ1-1; V gene: TRBV27; D gene: .; clone size: .; CDR3 DNA: TGTGCCAGCAGTTTAAGGGTCTCTGAAGCTTTCTTT; CDR3 protein: CASSLRVSEAFF
J gene: TRBJ1-1; V gene: TRBV19; D gene: .; clone size: .; CDR3 DNA: TGTGCCAGTGGGGGGCTATCTGAAGCTTTCTTT; CDR3 protein: CASGGLSEAFF
J gene: TRBJ2-3; V gene: TRBV12-3/TRBV12-4; D gene: .; clone size: .; CDR3 DNA: TGTGCCAGCACACGCACAGATACGCAGTATTTT; CDR3 protein: CASTRTDTQYF
J gene: TRBJ1-1; V gene: TRBV7-2; D gene: .; clone size: .; CDR3 DNA: TGTGCCAGCAGCTTAGGGGGGAGCTGGGGAGGTGAAGCTTTCTTT; CDR3 protein: CASSLGGSWGGEAFF
J gene: TRBJ2-1; V gene: TRBV9; D gene: .; clone size: .; CDR3 DNA: TGTGCCAGCAGCGTAGAAGGGGCCCCCTACAATGAGCAGTTCTTC; CDR3 protein: CASSVEGAPYNEQFF
J gene: TRBJ2-5; V gene: TRBV30; D gene: .; clone size: .; CDR3 DNA: TGTGCCTGGAGTGTAGGCAAGGACCAGTACTTC; CDR3 protein: CAWSVGKDQYF
J gene: TRBJ1-2; V gene: TRBV14; D gene: TRBD1; clone size: .; CDR3 DNA: TGTGCCAGCAGCCCTCAGGGGGCGTGGGGCTATGGCTACACCTTC; CDR3 protein: CASSPQGAWGYGYTF
J gene: TRBJ2-1; V gene: TRBV6-6; D gene: .; clone size: .; CDR3 DNA: TGTGCCAGCAGTTACTCACGGATCTACAATGAGCAGTTCTTC; CDR3 protein: CASSYSRIYNEQFF
J gene: TRBJ1-5; V gene: TRBV10-3; D gene: .; clone size: .; CDR3 DNA: TGTGCCATCAGTGGGCCAGGTTATCAGCCCCAGCATTTT; CDR3 protein: CAISGPGYQPQHF
J gene: TRBJ2-1; V gene: TRBV9; D gene: TRBD1; clone size: .; CDR3 DNA: TGTGCCAGCGGGGACAGGGGGCTTCGGTTTGTCGGTGAGCAGTTCTTC; CDR3 protein: CASGDRGLRFVGEQFF
J gene: TRBJ1-5; V gene: TRBV7-2; D gene: .; clone size: once; CDR3 DNA: TGTGCCAGCAGCCCACTCAATCAGCCCCAGCATTTT; CDR3 protein: CASSPLNQPQHF
J gene: TRBJ2-1; V gene: TRBV6-2/TRBV6-3; D gene: .; clone size: .; CDR3 DNA: TGTGCCAGCAGTTACATCAACCAGGGGAATGAGCAGTTCTTC; CDR3 protein: CASSYINQGNEQFF
J gene: TRBJ1-4; V gene: TRBV6-5; D gene: TRBD1; clone size: .; CDR3 DNA: TGTGCCAGCAGATCCGGACAGGCCGAAAAACTGTTTTTT; CDR3 protein: CASRSGQAEKLFF
J gene: TRBJ1-6; V gene: TRBV6-5; D gene: .; clone size: .; CDR3 DNA: TGTGCCAGCAGTTACTCGGCAGGGCATAATTCACCCCTCCACTTT; CDR3 protein: CASSYSAGHNSPLHF
J gene: TRBJ1-2; V gene: TRBV27; D gene: TRBD1; clone size: .; CDR3 DNA: TGTGCCAGCAGTTTATCCGTTCAGGGGGGTGGCTACACCTTC; CDR3 protein: CASSLSVQGGGYTF
J gene: TRBJ1-3; V gene: TRBV5-6; D gene: .; clone size: .; CDR3 DNA: TGTGCCAGCAGCTTCGGGACCCCGGGAATTGGAAACACCATATATTTT; CDR3 protein: CASSFGTPGIGNTIYF
J gene: TRBJ1-2; V gene: TRBV27; D gene: TRBD1; clone size: .; CDR3 DNA: TGTGCCAGCAGTTTATCGCAAGGGACAGGGTATGGCTACACCTTC; CDR3 protein: CASSLSQGTGYGYTF
J gene: TRBJ1-2; V gene: TRBV7-9; D gene: TRBD1; clone size: .; CDR3 DNA: TGTGCCAGCAGCCCGCTAGTGGGGACAGGCGCCGCGGGCTACACCTTC; CDR3 protein: CASSPLVGTGAAGYTF
J gene: TRBJ2-7; V gene: TRBV19; D gene: .; clone size: .; CDR3 DNA: TGTGCCAGTAGTGTTGGGACATATTCTTCCTACGAGCAGTACTTC; CDR3 protein: CASSVGTYSSYEQYF
J gene: TRBJ2-2; V gene: TRBV28; D gene: .; clone size: .; CDR3 DNA: TGTGCCAGCAGTTTAGTGGCCTCGACGAACACCGGGGAGCTGTTTTTT; CDR3 protein: CASSLVASTNTGELFF
J gene: TRBJ1-6; V gene: TRBV6-2/TRBV6-3; D gene: .; clone size: .; CDR3 DNA: TGTGCCAGCAGCTCGCAGGGCCGGGGTTCACCCCTCCACTTT; CDR3 protein: CASSSQGRGSPLHF
J gene: TRBJ2-1; V gene: TRBV6-2/TRBV6-3; D gene: .; clone size: few; CDR3 DNA: TGTGCCAGCAGTTACTCGTGGCAGGGTAACAATGAGCAGTTCTTC; CDR3 protein: CASSYSWQGNNEQFF
J gene: TRBJ1-1; V gene: TRBV6-4; D gene: TRBD1; clone size: .; CDR3 DNA: TGTGCCAGCACCTCAGGGACAGGAGGAACTGAAGCTTTCTTT; CDR3 protein: CASTSGTGGTEAFF
J gene: TRBJ1-1; V gene: TRBV2; D gene: .; clone size: .; CDR3 DNA: TGTGCCAGCAGTGGACAGCCGGAAGCTTTCTTT; CDR3 protein: CASSGQPEAFF
J gene: TRBJ2-7; V gene: TRBV27; D gene: .; clone size: .; CDR3 DNA: TGTGCCAGCAGTTTAGGAAAACAGGGCGAGCAGTACTTC; CDR3 protein: CASSLGKQGEQYF
J gene: TRBJ1-1; V gene: TRBV5-4; D gene: .; clone size: once; CDR3 DNA: TGTGCCAGCAGCCCCGGGGACACTGAAGCTTTCTTT; CDR3 protein: CASSPGDTEAFF
J gene: TRBJ1-2; V gene: TRBV27; D gene: .; clone size: medium-sized; CDR3 DNA: TGTGCCAGCAGTTTATCGTATAGTGGGACCAACTATGGCTACACCTTC; CDR3 protein: CASSLSYSGTNYGYTF
J gene: TRBJ2-7; V gene: TRBV12-3/TRBV12-4; D gene: .; clone size: .; CDR3 DNA: TGTGCCAGCAGCCGAGCAAAGGGCCACGAGCAGTACTTC; CDR3 protein: CASSRAKGHEQYF
J gene: TRBJ2-2; V gene: TRBV5-1; D gene: .; clone size: .; CDR3 DNA: TGCGCCAGCAGCACGATGGGCGGGCCCCCGAACACCGGGGAGCTGTTTTTT; CDR3 protein: CASSTMGGPPNTGELFF
J gene: TRBJ2-7; V gene: TRBV6-2/TRBV6-3; D gene: .; clone size: few; CDR3 DNA: TGTGCCAGCAGTTCTTCAGTCCCCTACGAGCAGTACTTC; CDR3 protein: CASSSSVPYEQYF
J gene: TRBJ1-1; V gene: TRBV4-3; D gene: .; clone size: once; CDR3 DNA: TGCGCCAGCAGCCGAGCCATGAACACTGAAGCTTTCTTT; CDR3 protein: CASSRAMNTEAFF
J gene: TRBJ2-1; V gene: TRBV7-3; D gene: TRBD2; clone size: .; CDR3 DNA: TGTGCCAGCAGCTTGCTTGGCGGGAGGACCCTCAATGAGCAGTTCTTC; CDR3 protein: CASSLLGGRTLNEQFF
J gene: TRBJ2-1; V gene: TRBV3-1/TRBV3-2; D gene: .; clone size: .; CDR3 DNA: TGTGCCAGCAGCCAAGCTCTAGTCAATGAGCAGTTCTTC; CDR3 protein: CASSQALVNEQFF
J gene: TRBJ2-1; V gene: TRBV6-5; D gene: .; clone size: few; CDR3 DNA: TGTGCCAGCACGGCGGAGAGAAACTACAATGAGCAGTTCTTC; CDR3 protein: CASTAERNYNEQFF
J gene: TRBJ2-7; V gene: TRBV13; D gene: .; clone size: .; CDR3 DNA: TGTGCCAGCAGCCCCGGTCCGGGTATGGGGTACGAGCAGTACTTC; CDR3 protein: CASSPGPGMGYEQYF